The subject of this entry is one TCR beta chain. The antigen is unknown. The sample is drawn from a study of CXCR3-negative and CXCR3-positive naive CD8 T cells. Study results and limitations: Surface CD5 matched across naive subsets, and TRB CDR3 properties served to infer TCR strength.

Libraries of TRB cDNA were made by 5' RACE and carried UMIs. From the 5' RACE reads, TCRdb lists one entry per CDR3 protein and no DNA. The sample data list about 39,000 distinct CDR3 sequences. The germline V gene encodes CDR1 MNHEY and CDR2 SVGEGT. The CDR3 length is 14 residues. The chain recombines TRBV6-2 or TRBV6-3 with TRBJ1-4. Sequencing was performed on memory CD8+ T cells from blood. This TCR came from a human donor in good health. Some clones in this sample may be carry-over from other donors' samples. The CDR3 here is CASTIKPEGEKLFF.